Listed below are T cell receptor beta chains from one sample, sequenced in a study of blood T cell repertoires in COVID-19. TCRdb's copy holds only in-frame clones and misses some; the assay was immunoSEQ multiplex PCR. Of hundreds of thousands of clones detected, just over 85% appear once; the ten largest clones hold approximately 1.7%. Material: PBMCs or T cells enriched from blood (not recorded which). The source is a man aged 40-49 years who had recovered from COVID-19. The conserved cysteine and the conserved F or W are not part of the CDR3 here. Fields, in order: V gene, J gene, CDR3 protein.

TRBV4-2,TRBJ2-1,ASSQEEGSNEQF
TRBV5-6,TRBJ2-7,ASSWSAGQISYEQY
TRBV30,TRBJ1-4,AWSQGRLNEKLF
TRBV5-4,TRBJ1-2,ASSRDRDYGYT
TRBV5-4,TRBJ2-3,ASSLLGADTQY
TRBV29-1,TRBJ2-1,SVEAAGQGDYNEQF
TRBV6-5,TRBJ1-2,ASRPQDNYGYT
TRBV7-6,TRBJ1-6,ASRGGGDSPLH
TRBV21-1,TRBJ2-2,ANRARINPPPYPRGAV
TRBV2,TRBJ2-3,ANRLPLGLAEGATDTQY
TRBV6-4,TRBJ2-1,ASSYDFQGVEQF
TRBV2,TRBJ2-1,ASTTPDRGNNEQF
TRBV18,TRBJ2-4,ASSTETVKNIQY
TRBV3-1/TRBV3-2,TRBJ1-6,ASSQFQGAANSPLH
TRBV7-2,TRBJ2-3,ASRGGLVRDTQY
TRBV28,TRBJ2-5,ASSFFSSLASQETQY
TRBV10-3,TRBJ2-5,AIRRQGVAETQY
TRBV2,TRBJ2-2,ASSAQGTGGTGELF
TRBV2,TRBJ2-6,ASSEYLGGANVLT
TRBV30,TRBJ1-2,AWNTRVDGYT
TRBV27,TRBJ1-5,ASSLNMEQRGNQPQH
TRBV7-9,TRBJ1-2,ASRRGGQGGNYGYT
TRBV11-2,TRBJ1-1,ASSRWDRENTEAF
TRBV30,TRBJ1-2,ACPELRGHGYT
TRBV18,TRBJ1-1,ASSPQTGNTEAF
TRBV2,TRBJ2-7,ASSEDRTGVNEQY
TRBV21-1,TRBJ2-7,ASSKAQGVYEQY
TRBV30,TRBJ1-2,AWSVVRDYGYT
TRBV28,TRBJ1-2,ASRGAGGSYGYT
TRBV27,TRBJ1-1,ASPRQGGTEAF
TRBV6-6,TRBJ1-1,ASTLGQATEAF
TRBV6-5,TRBJ2-1,ASSITGTTYNEQF
TRBV6-5,TRBJ1-2,ASSWVLWESNYGYT
TRBV5-4,TRBJ1-5,ASSLEADQPQH
TRBV5-1,TRBJ2-3,ASSRQGGTDTQY
TRBV2,TRBJ2-3,ASSVAADTQY
TRBV7-2,TRBJ1-5,ASSLERYQPQH
TRBV5-1,TRBJ2-1,ASSLGRMDEQF
TRBV7-2,TRBJ2-7,ASSLDHAGGREQY
TRBV19,TRBJ1-5,ASSIGRAGTNQPQH
TRBV19,TRBJ2-7,ASSHYEQY
TRBV7-2,TRBJ1-1,ASSWTVGTEAF
TRBV21-1,TRBJ2-3,ASSKVTRLTSRWDTQY
TRBV27,TRBJ1-1,ATFGGLGAF
TRBV6-5,TRBJ1-1,ASSYSVGGAEAF
TRBV12-5,TRBJ2-7,ASGLVLNEQY
TRBV7-2,TRBJ2-5,ASSLWAQETQY
TRBV2,TRBJ2-3,ASSEAGGPTDTQY
TRBV3-1/TRBV3-2,TRBJ1-1,ASSHTSRALALMNTEAF
TRBV5-6,TRBJ1-1,ASSLDGGSRNTEAF
TRBV24-1,TRBJ2-2,ATSDCPWDSGRDTGELF
TRBV18,TRBJ1-1,ASSLAGPLAEAF